These 26 T cell receptor beta chains were all obtained from the same sample, sequenced in a study of T-cell memory formation after mild COVID-19. TCRdb redid the calling of the 5' RACE reads with MiXCR, one entry per CDR3 protein. The sample has 350,000 to 450,000 distinct CDR3 sequences, 20% to 25% seen once. Sequenced sample: PBMCs or a T cell subset sorted from them (not recorded which). The source is an adult woman who had mild COVID-19 (a few samples of this study predate the infection). Cell type and time point are not known.

There are many counts of this clonotype. CDR3 in amino acids: CASSQDGTSAYEQYF. The CDR3 region has the DNA TGTGCCAGCAGCCAAGATGGGACTAGCGCCTACGAGCAGTACTTC. The J gene is TRBJ2-7, the V gene TRBV3-2; the table names TRBD2, a call not compared with the DNA. TRBV3-2 is noted as a pseudogene. This CDR3 comprises 15 residues.

The gene calls are TRBV7-9 and TRBJ2-7; TRBD2 agrees at 11 bases. CDR3 size: 15 residues. Germline lookup yields CDR1 SEHNR and CDR2 FQNEAQ (reference sequence). The V segment lost 5 bases and the J segment 10 bases; nucleotides outside the gene matches: 13. As DNA, the CDR3 is TGTGCCAGCAGCCCAGAGGGACTAGCGGCGTTTAGACAGTACTTC. This encodes CASSPEGLAAFRQYF.

The chain couples TRBV7-9 to TRBJ2-7; a weak D match, TRBD2 (5 bases). The V end lost 2 bases, the J end lost 6 bases, and 17 bases lay between the germline ends. CDR1 is SEHNR and CDR2 is FQNEAQ in the germline V gene (reference sequence). The CDR3 consists of 15 residues. The CDR3 protein is CASSLTLWERREQYF. DNA for the CDR3: TGTGCCAGCAGCTTAACGCTCTGGGAGAGGCGCGAGCAGTACTTC.

V gene TRBV7-8 combines with J gene TRBJ1-2; D is undetermined. CDR3 size: 13 residues. Germline assignment: CDR1 SGHVS and CDR2 FQNEAQ. Trimming removed 5 bases at V and 5 bases at J, with 12 bases between. This chain's CDR3 is CASSADKLYGYTF. For the CDR3, the DNA is TGTGCCAGCAGCGCAGACAAGCTTTATGGCTACACCTTC.

The table lists this clonotype with a few counts. This sequence joins TRBV3-1 and TRBJ1-2; D ambiguous. Germline V lookup: CDR1 LGHDT, CDR2 YNNKEL (reference sequence). There are 16 residues in the CDR3. V was shortened by 0 bases and J by 4 bases, with 15 bases between the two germline ends. CDR3 coding DNA: TGTGCCAGCAGCCAAGATATTGCGGAAAATTTCTATGGCTACACCTTC. It translates to CASSQDIAENFYGYTF.

This clonotype was seen a few times. The J gene is TRBJ1-2, the V gene TRBV7-2; D is ambiguous. V was trimmed by 5 bases and J by 8 bases, leaving 12 bases between them. The CDR3 has 12 residues. Germline CDR1 SGHTA, CDR2 FQGNSA. The CDR3 loop reads CASSLSKSGYTF. The CDR3, as DNA: TGTGCCAGCAGCCTATCTAAAAGCGGCTACACCTTC.

J is TRBJ2-1 and V is TRBV10-3; 11 nucleotides line up with TRBD2. The CDR3 totals 14 residues. The trim removed 11 bases at V and 6 bases at J, leaving 9 bases unmatched. The germline V gene has CDR1 ENHRY and CDR2 SYGVKD. CDR3 region: CASTSGSNGNEQFF. DNA for the CDR3: TGTGCCTCTACTAGCGGGAGTAATGGCAATGAGCAGTTCTTC.

The J gene is TRBJ2-7, the V gene TRBV7-2; D unresolved. V lost 2 bases, J lost 13 bases, and 24 bases lay in between. Germline V gene sequence: CDR1 SGHTA, CDR2 FQGNSA. This CDR3 comprises 15 residues. The CDR3 DNA follows: TGTGCCAGCAGCTTAAGTGGAACCAGCCCCGCTCCCCCCTACTTC. Its translation is CASSLSGTSPAPPYF.

The table lists this clonotype with a few counts. The rearrangement links TRBV27 to TRBJ1-1; 9 nucleotides match TRBD1. The CDR3 length is 17 residues. Per germline, CDR1 MNHEY and CDR2 SMNVEV (reference sequence). The V gene end was trimmed by 6 bases and the J gene end by 5 bases; junction bases not matched to a gene: 16. CDR3 loop: CASSPNRGPEDGTEAFF. CDR3 nucleotides: TGTGCCAGCAGCCCCAACAGGGGGCCTGAGGATGGAACTGAAGCTTTCTTT.

The sample holds a few counts of this clonotype. Here the CDR3 DNA reads TGTGCCAGCAGCTTTGGCAGAATAGAGACCCAGTACTTC. This codes for CASSFGRIETQYF. The chain recombines TRBV7-2 with TRBJ2-5, with unresolved D. The CDR3 covers 13 residues. The V end lost 3 bases, the J end lost 4 bases, and 9 bases lay between the germline ends. The germline CDR1 and CDR2 sequences are SGHTA and FQGNSA.

This clonotype was observed a handful of times. The rearrangement uses TRBV11-2 and TRBJ2-7; 11 bases are a match to TRBD1. Germline V lookup: CDR1 SGHAT, CDR2 FQNNGV. This CDR3 spans 18 amino acids. The V gene end was trimmed by 1 base and the J gene end by 3 bases; junction bases not matched to a gene: 11. CDR3 nucleotide sequence: TGTGCCAGCAGCTTAGGGATCGGGGGGACAGGGGGAGTCTACGAGCAGTACTTC. Its translation is CASSLGIGGTGGVYEQYF.

CDR3 region: CASSPGQGLAFF. CDR3 nucleotide sequence: TGTGCCAGCAGCCCGGGACAGGGGTTGGCTTTCTTT. The J gene is TRBJ1-1, the V gene TRBV7-9; the match to TRBD1 covers 10 bases. The V gene's germline CDR1 is SEHNR and CDR2 FQNEAQ (reference sequence). The V segment lost 5 bases and the J segment 11 bases; nucleotides outside the gene matches: 5. The CDR3 is made up of 12 amino acids.

The chain employs TRBV5-6 and TRBJ2-2; D might be TRBD2 (7 bases). The CDR3 has 13 residues. V lost 5 bases to trimming and J lost 6 bases, with 11 bases between them. Looked up from germline, CDR1 is SGHDT and CDR2 is YYEEEE. DNA of the CDR3: TGTGCCAGCAGTCGAGGGGGGGCCGGGGAGCTGTTTTTT. Its protein product is CASSRGGAGELFF.

The chain carries TRBV7-3 and TRBJ2-5; TRBD2 matches 11 bases. V lost 6 bases, J lost 4 bases, and 7 bases stayed unmatched. The CDR3 spans 15 residues. Germline CDR1 SGHTA, CDR2 FQGTGA. The CDR3 DNA reads as TGTGCCAGCAGTTCCGGGACTAGCGGCGCAGAGACCCAGTACTTC. The encoded protein is CASSSGTSGAETQYF.

The sample holds a few counts of this clonotype. This chain uses TRBV9 with TRBJ2-1; 8 bases align to TRBD2. V lost 1 base, J lost 6 bases, and 9 bases stayed unmatched. This CDR3 has 16 residues. The germline CDR1 and CDR2 sequences are SGDLS and YYNGEE. The CDR3 spells CASSVSSREGRNEQFF. The DNA for the CDR3 is TGTGCCAGCAGCGTATCGAGTCGGGAGGGCCGCAATGAGCAGTTCTTC.

The chain employs TRBV29-1 and TRBJ2-1; D may be TRBD2 (6 bases). CDR1 and CDR2 from the germline V gene are SQVTM and ANQGSEA. Trimming took off 4 bases at V and 5 bases at J, with 12 bases between the two ends. This CDR3 has 13 residues. The CDR3 nucleotides are TGCAGCGTTGGGATAGCGGCGGACAATGAGCAGTTCTTC. Encoded protein: CSVGIAADNEQFF.

V usage is TRBV9 and J usage is TRBJ2-7; tentatively, D is TRBD2 (6 bases). Germline CDR1 is SGDLS and CDR2 is YYNGEE. V dropped 0 bases and J dropped 3 bases, with 10 bases sitting between them. The CDR3 spans 14 residues. The CDR3 sequence is CASSVEVGGYEQYF. CDR3 coding DNA: TGTGCCAGCAGCGTAGAGGTGGGAGGCTACGAGCAGTACTTC.

The V gene is TRBV5-1, the J gene TRBJ2-1, with D maybe TRBD2 (6 bases). The CDR3 is 14 amino acids. Germline CDR1 reads SGHRS; CDR2 reads YFSETQ. Trimming removed 4 bases from V and 10 bases from J, with 18 bases in between. The CDR3 protein is CASSPRDPAGEQFF. DNA for the CDR3: TGCGCCAGCAGCCCCCGGGACCCAGCGGGCGAGCAGTTCTTC.

J is TRBJ2-1 and V is TRBV25-1, with a weak D call TRBD2 (5 bases). CDR1 and CDR2 (germline): MGHDK, SYGVNS. This CDR3 has 16 amino acids. Trimming took 4 bases from V and 2 from J, leaving 15 bases between them. CDR3 sequence reads: CASSAGLYNTYNEQFF. Here the CDR3 DNA reads TGTGCCAGCAGTGCTGGACTGTACAACACCTACAATGAGCAGTTCTTC.

This chain connects TRBV29-1 to TRBJ1-1; 8 positions agree with TRBD1. Germline assignment: CDR1 SQVTM and CDR2 ANQGSEA. This CDR3 region has 12 residues. V lost 7 bases, J lost 0 bases, and 1 base stayed unmatched. CDR3 nucleotide sequence: TGCAGCGCGGGACAGGTGAACACTGAAGCTTTCTTT. Its protein product is CSAGQVNTEAFF.

This clonotype occurred a few times. The rearrangement links TRBV19 to TRBJ1-2; D gene unclear. Germline V CDR1 and CDR2: LNHDA, SQIVND (reference sequence). The CDR3 is made up of 16 amino acids. V lost 4 bases, J lost 3 bases, and 18 bases lay in between. The CDR3 DNA is TGTGCCAGTAGTACGCCGATGGGCAGAAAGTACTATGGCTACACCTTC. It codes for CASSTPMGRKYYGYTF. The full variable domain, with the rest looked up from reference TRBV19 and TRBJ1-2, is DGGITQSPKYLFRKEGQNVTLSCEQNLNHDAMYWYRQDPGQGLRLIYYSQIVNDFQKGDIAEGYSVSREKKESFPLTVTSAQKNPTAFYLCASSTPMGRKYYGYTFGSGTRLTVV.

The V call is TRBV3-1, the J call TRBJ2-7; D is unresolved. The CDR3 has 15 amino acids. V shed 5 bases and J shed 0 bases, with 14 bases lying between them. The germline CDR1 and CDR2 sequences are LGHDT and YNNKEL (reference sequence). The CDR3 protein is CASSSPPGYSYEQYF. The CDR3 DNA is TGTGCCAGCAGCTCCCCCCCGGGTTACTCCTACGAGCAGTACTTC.

This clonotype came up a few times. The chain is built from TRBV29-1 and TRBJ2-3; possible D gene TRBD2, 5 bases. Germline loops: CDR1 SQVTM, CDR2 ANQGSEA. V shed 7 bases and J shed 7 bases, with 18 bases lying between them. The length of the CDR3 is 13 residues. The CDR3 nucleotides read TGCAGCGACATAGCGCAATCTTCATATACGCAGTATTTT. Its translation: CSDIAQSSYTQYF.

This sequence joins TRBV19 and TRBJ2-1; D tentatively fits TRBD1 or TRBD2 (5 bases each). Trimming pared 5 bases from V and 5 bases from J, leaving 22 bases between. The V gene's germline CDR1 is LNHDA and CDR2 SQIVND (reference sequence). This CDR3 spans 17 amino acids. The CDR3 here is CASSAPPGTPGNNEQFF. In DNA form, the CDR3 reads TGTGCCAGTAGTGCCCCCCCCGGGACCCCAGGGAACAATGAGCAGTTCTTC.

A few counts support this clonotype. This chain connects TRBV5-6 to TRBJ1-6; D is unresolved. V lost 3 bases and J lost 11, with 6 bases in between. CDR3 length: 11 amino acids. Germline V gene sequence: CDR1 SGHDT, CDR2 YYEEEE. The CDR3 loop reads CASSSSTPLHF. DNA for the CDR3: TGTGCCAGCAGCTCGTCGACACCCCTCCACTTT.

This clonotype was detected only a few times. V usage is TRBV6-1 and J usage is TRBJ1-1; D is ambiguous. This CDR3 is 12 amino acids long. V lost 6 bases, J lost 1 base, and 6 bases lay in between. Germline V gene lookup returns CDR1 MNHNS and CDR2 SASEGT. The CDR3 reads CASRLTNTEAFF. Here the CDR3 DNA reads TGTGCCAGCAGGCTAACGAACACTGAAGCTTTCTTT.